These 29 T cell receptor beta chains came from one sample sequenced in a study of blood T cell repertoires in COVID-19. Measured with immunoSEQ multiplex PCR; TCRdb has only the in-frame clones, and not every one. The data hold a few hundred thousand clones, with around 89% observed a single time. Source material: peripheral blood. Source of these receptors: a man aged 55-75 years who had recovered from COVID-19.

The gene calls are TRBV6-1 and TRBJ1-4; D ambiguous. V was cut by 2 bases and J by 2 bases, with 6 bases left in between. The CDR3 is 14 amino acids. The V gene's germline CDR1 is MNHNS and CDR2 SASEGT. CDR3 in DNA: TGTGCCAGCAGTGAATGGGCGACTAATGAAAAACTGTTTTTT. Translated: CASSEWATNEKLFF.

This clone was found a few times. The V and J genes are TRBV2 and TRBJ2-7, with TRBD1 identical over 9 bases. The germline gives CDR1 SNHLY, CDR2 FYNNEI. This CDR3 region has 12 residues. V was clipped by 10 bases and J by 6 bases; unmatched bases: 7. DNA for the CDR3: TGTGCCATCCGACAGGGGGTAGGCGAGCAGTACTTC. Its translation: CAIRQGVGEQYF.

This chain links TRBV18 with TRBJ2-3; TRBD1 might be the D (6 bases). Per the germline V gene, CDR1 is KGHSH and CDR2 is LQKENI. The CDR3 runs to 16 residues. V lost 2 bases to trimming and J lost 2 bases, with 14 bases between them. The CDR3 here is CASSPRAGTITDTQYF. Written as DNA, the CDR3 is TGTGCCAGCTCACCAAGGGCAGGGACAATCACAGATACGCAGTATTTT.

This chain uses TRBV7-9 with TRBJ2-5, with D perhaps matching TRBD2 (5 bases). Trimming stripped 5 bases from V and 0 bases from J, with 13 bases between. Looked up from germline, CDR1 is SEHNR and CDR2 is FQNEAQ (reference sequence). The CDR3 has 15 residues. CDR3 loop: CASSPKTEDQETQYF. The CDR3 DNA is TGTGCCAGCAGCCCCAAGACGGAGGACCAAGAGACCCAGTACTTC.

This clone showed up just a few times. J is TRBJ1-4 and V is TRBV5-6, with no clear D. Trimming took 0 bases from V and 1 from J, leaving 4 bases between them. Germline V lookup: CDR1 SGHDT, CDR2 YYEEEE. CDR3 length: 14 amino acids. Written as DNA, the CDR3 is TGTGCCAGCAGCTTGGAGAGAACTAATGAAAAACTGTTTTTT. As protein: CASSLERTNEKLFF.

This sequence joins TRBV4-1 and TRBJ1-3; TRBD1 aligns across 7 bases. Germline V gene lookup returns CDR1 MGHRA and CDR2 YSYEKL. The junction had 3 bases not matched to a gene; V was cut back by 1 base and J by 0 bases. This CDR3 is built from 16 residues. CDR3 loop: CASSQAEGASGNTIYF. The CDR3 nucleotides are TGCGCCAGCAGCCAAGCCGAGGGGGCCTCTGGAAACACCATATATTTT.

J is TRBJ2-7 and V is TRBV27; the match to TRBD2 covers 12 bases. Germline-derived CDR1 and CDR2 are MNHEY and SMNVEV (reference sequence). The CDR3 is 14 amino acids. J gave up 2 bases and V 6 bases, and 2 bases lay outside the gene matches. For the CDR3, the DNA is TGTGCCAGCAGGCGACTAGCGGGGGCCTACGAGCAGTACTTC. This codes for CASRRLAGAYEQYF.

CDR3 in DNA: TGCGCCAGCAGCTTGGTAACATCCACTGAAGCTTTCTTT. Its translation is CASSLVTSTEAFF. The chain has TRBV5-1 and TRBJ1-1; D gene ambiguous. Trimming removed 0 bases from V and 4 bases from J, with 7 bases in between. Per germline, CDR1 SGHRS and CDR2 YFSETQ. The CDR3 is 13 residues long. The entire variable domain, with the rest obtained from reference TRBV5-1 and TRBJ1-1, is as follows: KAGVTQTPRYLIKTRGQQVTLSCSPISGHRSVSWYQQTPGQGLQFLFEYFSETQRNKGNFPGRFSGRQFSNSRSEMNVSTLELGDSALYLCASSLVTSTEAFFGQGTRLTVV.

The CDR3 spells CASSFGGGEQFF. The CDR3 DNA sequence: TGCGCCAGCAGCTTTGGCGGCGGGGAGCAGTTCTTC. This chain connects TRBV5-1 to TRBJ2-1; a weak D match, TRBD2 (5 bases). This CDR3 is built from 12 residues. V lost 2 bases and J 10 bases, leaving 10 bases between the germline ends. In germline, CDR1 is SGHRS, CDR2 YFSETQ.

This chain uses TRBV9 with TRBJ2-5, with TRBD1 matching 11 bases. There are 16 residues in the CDR3. Trimming removed 0 bases from V and 1 base from J; junction bases left unmatched: 2. CDR1 and CDR2 from the germline V gene are SGDLS and YYNGEE. CDR3 DNA: TGTGCCAGCAGCGTAGTCGGACAGGGGGCCCAAGAGACCCAGTACTTC. It translates to CASSVVGQGAQETQYF.

The table lists this clone with many counts. The genes are TRBV20-1 and TRBJ2-1, with unresolved D. The length of the CDR3 is 15 residues. The V gene's germline CDR1 is DFQATT and CDR2 SNEGSKA (reference sequence). V shed 3 bases and J shed 0 bases, with 12 bases lying between them. The CDR3 here is CSASAVSSSYNEQFF. CDR3 DNA: TGCAGTGCTAGTGCGGTATCAAGCTCCTACAATGAGCAGTTCTTC.

The rearrangement joins TRBV21-1 to TRBJ2-7; the D call TRBD2 from the table was never checked on the DNA. TRBV21-1 is labeled a pseudogene. The CDR3 totals 16 residues. The chain's CDR3 is CASSKPALAGPYEQYF. Here the CDR3 DNA reads TGTGCCAGCAGCAAACCAGCCCTAGCAGGCCCCTACGAGCAGTACTTC.

The chain links TRBV19 to TRBJ2-7; 9 nucleotides line up with TRBD1. V lost 6 bases to trimming and J lost 2 bases; unmatched junction nucleotides: 8. Germline CDR1 reads LNHDA; CDR2 reads SQIVND (reference sequence). This CDR3 region has 15 residues. CDR3 in amino acids: CASRGQGRNAYEQYF. The CDR3 DNA reads as TGTGCCAGTAGGGGACAGGGAAGAAATGCCTACGAGCAGTACTTC. Full variable domain (missing parts from reference TRBV19 and TRBJ2-7): DGGITQSPKYLFRKEGQNVTLSCEQNLNHDAMYWYRQDPGQGLRLIYYSQIVNDFQKGDIAEGYSVSREKKESFPLTVTSAQKNPTAFYLCASRGQGRNAYEQYFGPGTRLTVT.

The chain couples TRBV6-4 to TRBJ2-2, with TRBD2 identical over 12 bases. CDR3 length: 17 amino acids. CDR1 and CDR2 (germline): MRHNA, SNTAGT. Trimming at V came to 4 bases and at J to 4 bases, leaving 7 bases not matched to a gene. This chain's CDR3 is CASSARTSGVTTGELFF. CDR3 sequence (DNA): TGTGCCAGCAGTGCCAGGACTAGCGGGGTGACCACCGGGGAGCTGTTTTTT.

Details on this clone: Relative to the germline gene, one junction end is altered; a read error may explain this. The chain carries TRBV7-7 and TRBJ2-7; D is possibly TRBD2 (5 bases). Germline V gene data show CDR1 as SSHAT and CDR2 as FNYEAQ (reference sequence). The CDR3 runs 17 residues. CDR3 coding DNA: TGTGCTAGCAGCTTAGCCATGGAGGACGGTGCGGGTGGCCGGCAGTACTTC. It specifies CASSLAMEDGAGGRQYF.

In regard to this clone: This specimen includes other DNA sequences encoding the same CDR3. The rearrangement joins TRBV5-1 to TRBJ1-2, with D possibly being TRBD1 (6 bases). CDR3 size: 13 residues. Per germline, CDR1 SGHRS and CDR2 YFSETQ. V was trimmed by 4 bases and J by 1 base, leaving 8 bases between them. CDR3 nucleotides: TGCGCCAGCAGCCCACAGGGTAACTATGGCTACACCTTC. It codes for CASSPQGNYGYTF.

The V and J genes are TRBV5-8 and TRBJ1-2; 9 bases are a match to TRBD1. Losses at the gene ends were 4 bases for V and 5 bases for J; bases not matched to a gene: 3. This CDR3 region has 13 residues. Germline CDR1 and CDR2: SGHTS and YDEGEE. The CDR3 protein is CASSPGQGYGYTF. For the CDR3, the DNA is TGTGCCAGCAGCCCCGGACAGGGGTATGGCTACACCTTC.

The DNA for the CDR3 is TGCGCCAGCAGCTTGGCCTCGCAGGGACAGGGCAAGGCCTATGGCTACACCTTC. It encodes CASSLASQGQGKAYGYTF. The rearrangement joins TRBV5-1 to TRBJ1-2; 9 nucleotides align to TRBD1. The CDR3 is 18 residues long. Germline values: CDR1 SGHRS, CDR2 YFSETQ. V lost 0 bases and J lost 4; bases outside the gene matches: 13.

This clone is a singleton in its sample. The genes are TRBV19 and TRBJ1-5, with D possibly being TRBD1 (6 bases). Germline V gene data show CDR1 as LNHDA and CDR2 as SQIVND (reference sequence). Trimming took off 8 bases at V and 2 bases at J, with 10 bases between the two ends. The CDR3 length is 13 residues. In DNA form, the CDR3 reads TGTGCCAGTGCCAGGGGAGGCAATCAGCCCCAGCATTTT. This codes for CASARGGNQPQHF.

The gene calls are TRBV29-1 and TRBJ2-2; D is unclear. CDR3 length equals 14 residues. Germline CDR1 reads SQVTM; CDR2 reads ANQGSEA. V was shortened by 4 bases and J by 0 bases, with 9 bases between the two germline ends. The CDR3 DNA reads TGCAGCGTTGGTGTTGCAGCGAACACCGGGGAGCTGTTTTTT. This gives the protein CSVGVAANTGELFF.

J is TRBJ1-3 and V is TRBV6-6; the match to TRBD1 covers 7 bases. The CDR3 contains 16 residues. Germline CDR1 is MNHNY and CDR2 is SVGAGI (reference sequence). Trimming cost V 6 bases and J 0 bases; bases outside gene matches: 8. The DNA of the CDR3 is TGTGCCAGCAGCGCCACTCCAGGGGGCTCTGGAAACACCATATATTTT. Protein sequence: CASSATPGGSGNTIYF.

The chain employs TRBV6-4 and TRBJ1-2; 8 nucleotides match TRBD1. This CDR3 spans 15 amino acids. Germline trimming cut 4 bases from V and 2 bases from J; bases unmatched to any gene: 6. The germline gives CDR1 MRHNA, CDR2 SNTAGT. The CDR3 DNA reads TGTGCCAGCAGTGTCGGACAGGGCATAAACTATGGCTACACCTTC. Translated, it gives CASSVGQGINYGYTF.

This clone turned up a few times. The chain links TRBV6-2 or TRBV6-3 to TRBJ2-2, with 9 bases aligning to TRBD1. CDR3 length equals 18 residues. V lost 2 bases and J lost 0; bases outside the gene matches: 7. CDR1 is MNHEY and CDR2 is SVGEGT in the germline V gene. The CDR3 loop reads CASSYSLGTGTNTGELFF. CDR3 DNA sequence: TGTGCCAGCAGTTACAGTCTGGGGACAGGGACGAACACCGGGGAGCTGTTTTTT.

The V and J genes are TRBV29-1 and TRBJ1-2; TRBD1 agrees at 10 bases. The CDR3 covers 13 residues. V lost 8 bases, J lost 7 bases, and 10 bases stayed unmatched. Per germline, CDR1 SQVTM and CDR2 ANQGSEA. CDR3 sequence (DNA): TGCAGCTCCGAGACAGGGGGCGTTACTGGCTACACCTTC. Translation: CSSETGGVTGYTF.

The chain is built from TRBV19 and TRBJ2-7, with 10 bases identical to TRBD2. The ends lost 4 bases at V and 2 bases at J; junction bases unmatched: 8. Germline V lookup: CDR1 LNHDA, CDR2 SQIVND (reference sequence). CDR3 size: 16 residues. The CDR3 sequence: CASSRLAGRNTYEQYF. DNA for the CDR3: TGTGCCAGTAGTAGACTAGCGGGCCGAAATACCTACGAGCAGTACTTC.

This clone was seen many times. The genes are TRBV25-1 and TRBJ1-1; TRBD1 might be the D (5 bases). Germline values: CDR1 MGHDK, CDR2 SYGVNS. Between the trimmed V and J ends, which lost 7 bases and 4 bases, there was a span of 10 bases. The CDR3 runs 12 residues. CDR3 DNA sequence: TGTGCCAGCACTTATAGGGGCACTGAAGCTTTCTTT. It specifies CASTYRGTEAFF. Variable domain in full (rest from reference TRBV25-1 and TRBJ1-1): EADIYQTPRYLVIGTGKKITLECSQTMGHDKMYWYQQDPGMELHLIHYSYGVNSTEKGDLSSESTVSRIRTEHFPLTLESARPSHTSQYLCASTYRGTEAFFGQGTRLTVV.

In its sample, this clone was seen once. The chain recombines TRBV7-9 with TRBJ2-3, with unresolved D. V gave up 3 bases and J gave up 3 bases, with 10 bases separating them. This CDR3 is 14 amino acids long. Germline V CDR1 and CDR2: SEHNR, FQNEAQ (reference sequence). This CDR3 reads CASSLVSGTDTQYF. DNA of the CDR3: TGTGCCAGCAGCTTGGTTTCGGGTACAGATACGCAGTATTTT. Full variable domain (missing parts from reference TRBV7-9 and TRBJ2-3): DTGVSQNPRHKITKRGQNVTFRCDPISEHNRLYWYRQTLGQGPEFLTYFQNEAQLEKSRLLSDRFSAERPKGSFSTLEIQRTEQGDSAMYLCASSLVSGTDTQYFGPGTRLTVL.

The rearrangement links TRBV5-1 to TRBJ1-1, with a weak D call TRBD1 (6 bases). CDR3 length: 17 residues. Germline CDR1 reads SGHRS; CDR2 reads YFSETQ. With 0 bases removed from V and 4 bases from J, the gap between germline ends came to 19 bases. The CDR3 DNA reads as TGCGCCAGCAGCTTGGCGGCTACAGGGATCTCTAGCACTGAAGCTTTCTTT. It yields the protein CASSLAATGISSTEAFF.

The genes are TRBV11-2 and TRBJ2-3, with 10 bases fitting TRBD2. The CDR3 is 16 amino acids. Germline CDR1 and CDR2: SGHAT and FQNNGV. The V gene end was trimmed by 5 bases and the J gene end by 1 base; junction bases not matched to a gene: 6. The CDR3 nucleotides are TGTGCCAGCAGCCACCTTAGCGGGGGGCGCACAGATACGCAGTATTTT. Its protein product is CASSHLSGGRTDTQYF.